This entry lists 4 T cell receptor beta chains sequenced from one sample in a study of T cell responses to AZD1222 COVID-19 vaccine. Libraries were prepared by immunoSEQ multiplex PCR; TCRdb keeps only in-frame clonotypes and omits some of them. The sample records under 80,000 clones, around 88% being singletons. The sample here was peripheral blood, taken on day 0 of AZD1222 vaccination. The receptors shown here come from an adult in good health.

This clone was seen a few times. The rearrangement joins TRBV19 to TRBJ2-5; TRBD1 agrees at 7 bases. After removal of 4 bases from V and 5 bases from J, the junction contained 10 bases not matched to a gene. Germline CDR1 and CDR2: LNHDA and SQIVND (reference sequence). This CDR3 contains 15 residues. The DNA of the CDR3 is TGTGCCAGTAGTACCGGGACAGCCTCGACGGAGACCCAGTACTTC. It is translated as CASSTGTASTETQYF.

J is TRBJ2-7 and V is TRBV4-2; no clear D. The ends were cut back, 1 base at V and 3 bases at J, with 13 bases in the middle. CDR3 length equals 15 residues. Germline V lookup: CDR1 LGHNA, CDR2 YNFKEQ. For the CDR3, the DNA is TGTGCCAGCAGCCAAGGGGATAGGGCTAACTACGAGCAGTACTTC. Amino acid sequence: CASSQGDRANYEQYF.

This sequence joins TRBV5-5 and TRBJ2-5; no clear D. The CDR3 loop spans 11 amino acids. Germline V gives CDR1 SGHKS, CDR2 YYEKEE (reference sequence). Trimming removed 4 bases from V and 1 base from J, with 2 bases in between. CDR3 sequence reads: CASSRQETQYF. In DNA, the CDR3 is TGTGCCAGCAGCCGCCAAGAGACCCAGTACTTC.

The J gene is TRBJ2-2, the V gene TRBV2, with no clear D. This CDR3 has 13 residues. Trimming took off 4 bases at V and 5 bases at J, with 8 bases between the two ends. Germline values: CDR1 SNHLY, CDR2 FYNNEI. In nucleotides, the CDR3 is TGTGCCAGCAGTGTGACGATTACCGGGGAGCTGTTTTTT. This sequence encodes CASSVTITGELFF.